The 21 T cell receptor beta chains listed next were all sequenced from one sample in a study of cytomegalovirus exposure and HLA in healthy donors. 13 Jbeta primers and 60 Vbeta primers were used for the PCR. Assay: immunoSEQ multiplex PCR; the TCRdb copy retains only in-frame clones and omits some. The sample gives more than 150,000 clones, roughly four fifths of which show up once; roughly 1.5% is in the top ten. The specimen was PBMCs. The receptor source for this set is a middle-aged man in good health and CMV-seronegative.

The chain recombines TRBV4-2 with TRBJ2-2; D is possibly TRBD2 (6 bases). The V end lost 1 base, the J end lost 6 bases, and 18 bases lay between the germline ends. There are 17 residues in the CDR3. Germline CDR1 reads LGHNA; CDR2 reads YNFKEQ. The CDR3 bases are TGTGCCAGCAGCCAAGTTCCATCCGGGAGTAGAGCCGGGGAGCTGTTTTTT. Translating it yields CASSQVPSGSRAGELFF.

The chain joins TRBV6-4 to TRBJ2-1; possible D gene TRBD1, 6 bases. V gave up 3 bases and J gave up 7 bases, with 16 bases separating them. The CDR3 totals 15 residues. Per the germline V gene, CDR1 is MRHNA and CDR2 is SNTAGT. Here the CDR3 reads CASSEYLTGRNEQFF. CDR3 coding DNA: TGTGCCAGCAGTGAGTACCTTACAGGGCGTAATGAGCAGTTCTTC.

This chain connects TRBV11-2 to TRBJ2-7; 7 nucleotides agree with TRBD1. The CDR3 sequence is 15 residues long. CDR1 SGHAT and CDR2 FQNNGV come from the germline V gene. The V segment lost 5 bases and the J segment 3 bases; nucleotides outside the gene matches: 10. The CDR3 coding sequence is TGTGCCAGCAGCCGGGGATGGGACAGTCACTACGAGCAGTACTTC. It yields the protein CASSRGWDSHYEQYF.

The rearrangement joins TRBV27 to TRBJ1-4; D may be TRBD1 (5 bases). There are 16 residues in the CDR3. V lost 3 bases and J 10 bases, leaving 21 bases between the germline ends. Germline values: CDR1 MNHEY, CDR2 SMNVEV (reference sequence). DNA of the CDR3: TGTGCCAGCAGTTTGCCCTCCCTACAGGTTTATGGAAAACTGTTTTTT. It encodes CASSLPSLQVYGKLFF.

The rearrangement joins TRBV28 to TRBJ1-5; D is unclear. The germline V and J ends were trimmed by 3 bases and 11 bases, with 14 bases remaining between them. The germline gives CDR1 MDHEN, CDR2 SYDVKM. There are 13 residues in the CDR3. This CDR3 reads CASSLGPEGAQHF. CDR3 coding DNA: TGTGCCAGCAGTTTGGGTCCTGAAGGAGCCCAGCATTTT. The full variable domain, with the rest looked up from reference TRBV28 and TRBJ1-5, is DVKVTQSSRYLVKRTGEKVFLECVQDMDHENMFWYRQDPGLGLRLIYFSYDVKMKEKGDIPEGYSVSREKKERFSLILESASTNQTSMYLCASSLGPEGAQHFGDGTRLSIL.

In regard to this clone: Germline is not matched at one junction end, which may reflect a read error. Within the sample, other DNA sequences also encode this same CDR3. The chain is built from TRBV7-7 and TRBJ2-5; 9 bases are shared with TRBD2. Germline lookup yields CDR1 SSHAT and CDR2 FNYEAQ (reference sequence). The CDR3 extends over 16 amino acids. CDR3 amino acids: CASSLGGGAVQETQYF. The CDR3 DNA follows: TGTGCTAGCAGCCTAGGCGGGGGGGCAGTACAAGAGACCCAGTACTTC.

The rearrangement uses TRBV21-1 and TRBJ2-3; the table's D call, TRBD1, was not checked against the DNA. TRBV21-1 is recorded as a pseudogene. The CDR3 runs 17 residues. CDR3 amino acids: CASSPKRWTGSTDTQYF. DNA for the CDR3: TGTGCCAGCAGCCCCAAGAGGTGGACAGGGAGCACAGATACGCAGTATTTT.

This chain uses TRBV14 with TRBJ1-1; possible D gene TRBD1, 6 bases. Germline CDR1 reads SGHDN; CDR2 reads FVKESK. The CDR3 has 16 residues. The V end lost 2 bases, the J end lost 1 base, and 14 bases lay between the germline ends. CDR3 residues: CASSQFHGQWNTEAFF. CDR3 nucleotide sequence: TGTGCCAGCAGCCAATTCCACGGACAGTGGAACACTGAAGCTTTCTTT.

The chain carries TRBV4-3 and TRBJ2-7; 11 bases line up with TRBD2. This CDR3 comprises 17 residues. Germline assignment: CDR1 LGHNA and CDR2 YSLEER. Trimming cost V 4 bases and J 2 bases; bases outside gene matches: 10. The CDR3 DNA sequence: TGCGCCAGCAGCCGAGTGGTTAGCGGGGGGGATCCCTACGAGCAGTACTTC. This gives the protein CASSRVVSGGDPYEQYF.

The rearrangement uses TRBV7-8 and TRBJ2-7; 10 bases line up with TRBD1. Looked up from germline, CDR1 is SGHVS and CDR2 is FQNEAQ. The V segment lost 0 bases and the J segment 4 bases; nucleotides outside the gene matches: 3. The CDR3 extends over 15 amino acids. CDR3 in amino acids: CASSLAQGQGYEQYF. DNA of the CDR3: TGTGCCAGCAGCTTAGCGCAGGGACAGGGGTACGAGCAGTACTTC. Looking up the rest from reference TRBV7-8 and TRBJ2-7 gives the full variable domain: GAGVSQSPRYKVAKRGQDVALRCDPISGHVSLFWYQQALGQGPEFLTYFQNEAQLDKSGLPSDRFFAERPEGSVSTLKIQRTQQEDSAVYLCASSLAQGQGYEQYFGPGTRLTVT.

In DNA form, the CDR3 reads TGCAGCGTTCGGGGCGGGACCAGAGGTTGGGATGAGCAGTTCTTC. Its protein is CSVRGGTRGWDEQFF. This rearrangement joins TRBV29-1 to TRBJ2-1; tentative D call: TRBD2 (6 bases). The CDR3 totals 15 residues. Germline lookup yields CDR1 SQVTM and CDR2 ANQGSEA. Trimming cost V 5 bases and J 8 bases, with 22 bases left between them.

The CDR3 DNA reads as TGTGCCACCAGCAGAAGGGCGACAGGGAAAGGAAACACCATATATTTT. It encodes CATSRRATGKGNTIYF. The chain is built from TRBV15 and TRBJ1-3, with 7 bases identical to TRBD1. CDR3 size: 16 residues. The trim removed 2 bases at V and 4 bases at J, leaving 8 bases unmatched. The germline CDR1 and CDR2 sequences are LNHNV and YYDKDF (reference sequence).

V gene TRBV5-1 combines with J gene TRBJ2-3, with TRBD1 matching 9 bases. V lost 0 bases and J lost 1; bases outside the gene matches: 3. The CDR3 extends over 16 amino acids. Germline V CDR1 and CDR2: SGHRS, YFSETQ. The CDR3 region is CASSLGDRVGTDTQYF. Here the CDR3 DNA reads TGCGCCAGCAGCTTGGGGGACAGGGTAGGCACAGATACGCAGTATTTT.

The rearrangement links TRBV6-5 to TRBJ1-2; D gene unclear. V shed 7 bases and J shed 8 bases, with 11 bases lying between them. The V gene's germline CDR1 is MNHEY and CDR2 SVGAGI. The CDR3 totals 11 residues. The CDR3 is CASMYPGGYTF. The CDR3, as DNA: TGTGCCAGCATGTATCCGGGGGGCTACACCTTC.

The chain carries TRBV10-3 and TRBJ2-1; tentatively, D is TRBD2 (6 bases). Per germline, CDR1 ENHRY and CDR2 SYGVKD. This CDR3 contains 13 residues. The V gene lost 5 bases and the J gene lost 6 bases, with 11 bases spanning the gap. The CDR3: CAISKGGPNEQFF. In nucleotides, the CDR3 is TGTGCCATCAGTAAAGGAGGGCCCAATGAGCAGTTCTTC.

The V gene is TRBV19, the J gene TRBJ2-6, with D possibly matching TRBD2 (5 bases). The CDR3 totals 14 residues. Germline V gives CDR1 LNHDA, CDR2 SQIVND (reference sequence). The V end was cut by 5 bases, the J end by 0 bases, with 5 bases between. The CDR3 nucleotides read TGTGCCAGTAGTGAGGGCTCTGGGGCCAACGTCCTGACTTTC. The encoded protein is CASSEGSGANVLTF.

This CDR3 is CASSPRDSRGYTF. Here the CDR3 DNA reads TGTGCCAGTAGTCCTAGGGACTCGAGGGGCTACACCTTC. The V call is TRBV19, the J call TRBJ1-2; D is perhaps TRBD1 (5 bases). Deletions cut 5 bases from V and 8 bases from J, with 15 bases between. The CDR3 is 13 residues long. Germline CDR1 LNHDA, CDR2 SQIVND (reference sequence).

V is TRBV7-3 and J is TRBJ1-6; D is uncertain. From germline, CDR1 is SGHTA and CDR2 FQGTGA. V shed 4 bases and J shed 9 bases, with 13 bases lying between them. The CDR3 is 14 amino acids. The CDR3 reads CASSSAGPGSPLHF. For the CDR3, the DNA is TGTGCCAGCAGCTCGGCCGGCCCGGGTTCACCCCTCCACTTT. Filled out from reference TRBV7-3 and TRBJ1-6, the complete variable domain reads GAGVSQTPSNKVTEKGKYVELRCDPISGHTALYWYRQSLGQGPEFLIYFQGTGAADDSGLPNDRFFAVRPEGSVSTLKIQRTERGDSAVYLCASSSAGPGSPLHFGNGTRLTVT.

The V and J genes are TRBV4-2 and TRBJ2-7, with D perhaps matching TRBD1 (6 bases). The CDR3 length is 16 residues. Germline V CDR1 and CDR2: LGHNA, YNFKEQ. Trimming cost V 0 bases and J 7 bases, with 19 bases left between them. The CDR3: CASSQDLRQVKPEQYF. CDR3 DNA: TGTGCCAGCAGCCAAGATCTGAGACAGGTGAAACCTGAGCAGTACTTC.

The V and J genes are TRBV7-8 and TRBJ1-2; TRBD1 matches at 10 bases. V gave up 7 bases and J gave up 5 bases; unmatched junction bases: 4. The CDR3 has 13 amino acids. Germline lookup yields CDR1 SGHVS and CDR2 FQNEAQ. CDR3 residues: CASTTGGGYGYTF. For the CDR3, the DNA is TGTGCCAGCACGACAGGGGGCGGTTATGGCTACACCTTC.

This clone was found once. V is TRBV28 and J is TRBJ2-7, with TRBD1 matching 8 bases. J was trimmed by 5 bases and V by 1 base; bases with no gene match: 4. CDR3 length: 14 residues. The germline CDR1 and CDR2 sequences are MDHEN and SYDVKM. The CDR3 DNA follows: TGTGCCAGCAGTTTATTTCAGGGGGCGGACGAGCAGTACTTC. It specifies CASSLFQGADEQYF.